Reported below is one T cell receptor (beta chain). This sample is part of a study of shared clonotypes between healthy human individuals. Background on the study: A donor's plate count was three for CD4 naive and three for CD4 memory; CD8 naive had two and CD8 memory one.

Combination of CD45RO+ cells with CCR7-negative CD45RA+ TemRA cells was used for CD8 memory. Every subset's genomic DNA went evenly onto several immunoSEQ plates. Method: immunoSEQ multiplex PCR; TCRdb's copy keeps in-frame clones and lacks some. The sample lists roughly 410,000 clones, about 96% occurring once. The TCR sequence derives from a man aged 30-40 years in good health. Sequenced material: memory CD8+ T cells sorted from blood. Subset noted: CD45RO+ cells pooled with CCR7-negative TemRA cells.

The CDR3 sequence: CASSVAWGAETQYF. As DNA, the CDR3 is TGTGCCAGCAGCGTAGCGTGGGGGGCAGAGACCCAGTACTTC. The J gene is TRBJ2-5, the V gene TRBV9; possibly TRBD1 or TRBD2 for D (6 bases each). V dropped 0 bases and J dropped 4 bases, with 10 bases sitting between them. CDR1 SGDLS and CDR2 YYNGEE come from the germline V gene. The CDR3 contains 14 residues. The full variable domain, with the rest looked up from reference TRBV9 and TRBJ2-5, is DSGVTQTPKHLITATGQRVTLRCSPRSGDLSVYWYQQSLDQGLQFLIQYYNGEERAKGNILERFSAQQFPDLHSELNLSSLELGDSALYFCASSVAWGAETQYFGPGTRLLVL.